These T cell receptor beta chains were read from a single sample in a study of OX40 agonist ivuxolimab in advanced cancers. Generated by immunoSEQ multiplex PCR, the TCRdb table keeps only in-frame clones and is missing some. The sample has over 150,000 clones, 94% seen once. Source: CD4+ or CD8+ T cells sorted from blood, taken in a trial of the OX40 agonist ivuxolimab. The receptor set was obtained from an adult with an advanced solid tumor such as melanoma, head and neck, liver or kidney cancer. Each CDR3 is given with its conserved first and last residue. A D gene is named only where the DNA matches it firmly. Only part of the rows carry a size: once, few, many, or a class if the clone is expanded.

j_gene,d_gene,v_gene,abundance,CDR3nt,CDR3aa
TRBJ1-3,TRBD1,TRBV10-1,.,TGCGCCAGCAGTGAAAACAGGGGGTGTGGAAACACCATATATTTT,CASSENRGCGNTIYF
TRBJ1-2,TRBD1,TRBV10-3,.,TGTGCCATCAGTACCGGGACAGGGTTCAACTATGGCTACACCTTC,CAISTGTGFNYGYTF
TRBJ2-7,.,TRBV6-5,once,TGTGCCAGCAGTAGCGAGGGATACGAGCAGTACTTC,CASSSEGYEQYF
TRBJ1-5,.,TRBV2,few,TGTGCCAGCAGATGGGACCGGGGGCAGCCCCAGCATTTT,CASRWDRGQPQHF
TRBJ2-1,.,TRBV2,once,TGTGCCAGCACCTGGCCAAAATCCTACAATGAGCAGTTCTTC,CASTWPKSYNEQFF
TRBJ1-4,.,TRBV7-2,.,TGTGCCAGCAGCTTCCTAGGGACTTCTAATGAAAAACTGTTTTTT,CASSFLGTSNEKLFF
TRBJ2-2,.,TRBV27,.,TGTGCCAGCAGTTTTCGGGACACCGGGGAGCTGTTTTTT,CASSFRDTGELFF
TRBJ2-5,TRBD1,TRBV25-1,.,TGTGCCAGCAGTGGGTCCGGACAGGGGGAAGAGACCCAGTACTTC,CASSGSGQGEETQYF
TRBJ2-5,.,TRBV6-4,.,TGTGCCAGCAGTGACCGGGCAGGGGAGGACCAGTACTTC,CASSDRAGEDQYF
TRBJ1-3,TRBD1,TRBV28,.,TGTGCCAGCAGTTTAACCTCTCCGACAGGGCGAAACACCATATATTTT,CASSLTSPTGRNTIYF
TRBJ2-5,TRBD2,TRBV7-2,.,TGTGCCAGCAGCTTAGCTAGCGGGAGGGCAGAGACCCAGTACTTC,CASSLASGRAETQYF
TRBJ1-2,.,TRBV2,.,TGTGCCAGCAGACTGACAGAGGGAGGAGGGGGCTACACCTTC,CASRLTEGGGGYTF
TRBJ2-2,TRBD2,TRBV5-4,.,TGTGCCAGCAGCTTGGACGCGGGAGCGGTCACCGGGGAGCTGTTTTTT,CASSLDAGAVTGELFF
TRBJ1-1,.,TRBV9,.,TGTGCCAGCAGCGTAGCTTCGGGACCTCCCCATGAAGCTTTCTTT,CASSVASGPPHEAFF
TRBJ1-2,TRBD1,TRBV6-5,.,TGTGCCAGCAGTTGGGGGGACAGGGGGGCAGGTGGCTACACCTTC,CASSWGDRGAGGYTF